This T cell receptor (beta chain) is from a study of cytomegalovirus exposure and HLA in healthy donors. Study findings and constraints: The authors judged a highly shared variant cluster likely a sequencing artifact. Immune exposure information comprised only CMV serostatus.

J lost 5 bases, V lost 4 bases, and 12 bases had no gene match. Germline CDR1 reads SGHRS; CDR2 reads YFSETQ. This CDR3 comprises 17 residues. On this clone itself: What it binds is not known.

The PCR was carried out with 60 Vbeta primers and 13 Jbeta primers. Here immunoSEQ multiplex PCR was the method, and the copy in TCRdb shows in-frame clones only, minus some. In the table there are fewer than 150,000 clones, approximately 85% of which are singletons. The sequence was collected from a woman aged 25 to 39 in good health and CMV-seropositive. Sequenced material: PBMCs. The V gene is TRBV5-1, the J gene TRBJ2-5; the match to TRBD2 covers 12 bases. CDR3 sequence: CASSVPPSGGASETQYF. The CDR3 bases are TGCGCCAGCAGCGTTCCTCCTAGCGGGGGGGCCAGTGAGACCCAGTACTTC.